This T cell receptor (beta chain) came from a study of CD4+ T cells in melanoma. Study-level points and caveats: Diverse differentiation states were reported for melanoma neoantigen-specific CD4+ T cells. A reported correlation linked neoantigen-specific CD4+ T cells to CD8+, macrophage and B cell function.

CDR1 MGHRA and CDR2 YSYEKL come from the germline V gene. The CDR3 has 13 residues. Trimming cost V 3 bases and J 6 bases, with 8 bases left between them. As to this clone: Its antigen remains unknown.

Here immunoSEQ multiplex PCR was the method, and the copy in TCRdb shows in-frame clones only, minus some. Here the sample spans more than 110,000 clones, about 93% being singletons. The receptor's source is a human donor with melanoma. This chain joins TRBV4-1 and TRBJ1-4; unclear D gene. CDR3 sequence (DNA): TGCGCCAGCAGCCATCCCAACTATGAAAAACTGTTTTTT. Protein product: CASSHPNYEKLFF.